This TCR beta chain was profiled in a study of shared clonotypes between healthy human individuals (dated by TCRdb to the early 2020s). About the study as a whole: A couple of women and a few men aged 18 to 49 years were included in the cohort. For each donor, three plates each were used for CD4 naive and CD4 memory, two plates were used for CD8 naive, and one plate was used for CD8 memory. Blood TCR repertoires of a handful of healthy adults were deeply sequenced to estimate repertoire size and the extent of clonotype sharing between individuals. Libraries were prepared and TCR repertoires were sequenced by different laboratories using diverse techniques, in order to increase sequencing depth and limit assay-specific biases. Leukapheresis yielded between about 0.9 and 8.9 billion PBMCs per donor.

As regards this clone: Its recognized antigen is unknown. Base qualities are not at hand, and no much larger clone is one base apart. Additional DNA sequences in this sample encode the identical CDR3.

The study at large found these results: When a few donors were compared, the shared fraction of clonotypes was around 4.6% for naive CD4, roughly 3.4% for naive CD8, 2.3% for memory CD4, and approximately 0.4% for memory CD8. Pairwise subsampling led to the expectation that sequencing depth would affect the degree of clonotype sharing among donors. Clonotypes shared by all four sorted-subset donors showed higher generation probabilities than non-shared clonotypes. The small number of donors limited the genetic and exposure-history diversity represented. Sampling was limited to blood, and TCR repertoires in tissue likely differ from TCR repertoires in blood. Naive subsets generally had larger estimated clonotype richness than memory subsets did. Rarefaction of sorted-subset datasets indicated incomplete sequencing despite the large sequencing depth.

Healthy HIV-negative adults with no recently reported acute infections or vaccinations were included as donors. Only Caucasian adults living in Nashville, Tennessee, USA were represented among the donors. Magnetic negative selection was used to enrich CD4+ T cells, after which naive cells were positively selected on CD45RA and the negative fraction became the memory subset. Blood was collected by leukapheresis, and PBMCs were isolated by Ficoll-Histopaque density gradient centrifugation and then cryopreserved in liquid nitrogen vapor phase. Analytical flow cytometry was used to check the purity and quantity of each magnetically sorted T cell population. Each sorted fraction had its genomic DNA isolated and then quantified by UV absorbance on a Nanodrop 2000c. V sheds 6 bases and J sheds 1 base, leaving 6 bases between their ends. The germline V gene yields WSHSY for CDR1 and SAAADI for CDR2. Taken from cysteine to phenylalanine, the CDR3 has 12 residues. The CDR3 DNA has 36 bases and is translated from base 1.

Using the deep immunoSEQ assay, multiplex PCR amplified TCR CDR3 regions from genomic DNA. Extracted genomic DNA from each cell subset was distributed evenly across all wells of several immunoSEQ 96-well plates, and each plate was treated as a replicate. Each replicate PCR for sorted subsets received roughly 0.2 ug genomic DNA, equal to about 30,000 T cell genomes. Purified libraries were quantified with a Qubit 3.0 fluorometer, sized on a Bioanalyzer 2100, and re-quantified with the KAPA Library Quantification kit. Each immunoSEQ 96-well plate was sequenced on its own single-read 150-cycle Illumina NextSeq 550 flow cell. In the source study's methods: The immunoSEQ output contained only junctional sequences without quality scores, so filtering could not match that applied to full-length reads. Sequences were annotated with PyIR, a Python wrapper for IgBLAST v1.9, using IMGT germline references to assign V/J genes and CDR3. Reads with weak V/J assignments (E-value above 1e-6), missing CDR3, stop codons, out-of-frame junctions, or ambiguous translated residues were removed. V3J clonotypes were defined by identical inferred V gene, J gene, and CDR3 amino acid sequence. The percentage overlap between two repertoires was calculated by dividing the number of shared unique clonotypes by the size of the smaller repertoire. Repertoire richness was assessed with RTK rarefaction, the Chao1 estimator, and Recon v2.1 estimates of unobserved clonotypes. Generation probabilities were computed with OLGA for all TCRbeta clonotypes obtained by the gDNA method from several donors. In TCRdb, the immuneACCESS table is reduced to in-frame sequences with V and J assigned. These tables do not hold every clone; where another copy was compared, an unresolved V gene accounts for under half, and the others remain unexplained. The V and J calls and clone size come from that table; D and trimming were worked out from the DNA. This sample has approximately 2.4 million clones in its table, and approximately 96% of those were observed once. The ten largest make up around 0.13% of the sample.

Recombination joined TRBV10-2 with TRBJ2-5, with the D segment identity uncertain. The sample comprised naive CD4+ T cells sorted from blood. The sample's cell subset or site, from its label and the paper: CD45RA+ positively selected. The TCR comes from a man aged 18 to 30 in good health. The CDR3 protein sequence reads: CASRRGQETQYF. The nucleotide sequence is TGCGCCAGCAGGCGCGGCCAAGAGACCCAGTACTTC.